Listed here are 30 T cell receptor beta chains from one sample, sequenced in a study of blood T cell repertoires in COVID-19. Sequencing was performed with immunoSEQ multiplex PCR; in TCRdb, only in-frame clones are kept and a portion is missing. The data contain 35,000 to 45,000 clones, over 65% of them seen just once; the ten biggest clones take up around 60%. The specimen was peripheral blood. The source is a man older than 75 with acute or convalescent COVID-19.

In its sample, this clone was seen a few times. The V call is TRBV7-3, the J call TRBJ1-5; D unresolved. The ends were cut back, 0 bases at V and 8 bases at J, with 8 bases in the middle. CDR3 length: 13 amino acids. Germline CDR1 SGHTA, CDR2 FQGTGA. CDR3 sequence (DNA): TGTGCCAGCAGCTTAACGCCAGGCGAGCCCCAGCATTTT. Translating gives CASSLTPGEPQHF. Full variable domain (missing parts from reference TRBV7-3 and TRBJ1-5): GAGVSQTPSNKVTEKGKYVELRCDPISGHTALYWYRQSLGQGPEFLIYFQGTGAADDSGLPNDRFFAVRPEGSVSTLKIQRTERGDSAVYLCASSLTPGEPQHFGDGTRLSIL.

The chain carries TRBV7-9 and TRBJ2-1, with 7 bases matching TRBD2. The CDR3 covers 13 residues. The ends lost 4 bases at V and 6 bases at J; junction bases unmatched: 3. Germline CDR1 reads SEHNR; CDR2 reads FQNEAQ (reference sequence). CDR3 DNA: TGTGCCAGCAGCTCGGGACTACTCAATGAGCAGTTCTTC. Translating it yields CASSSGLLNEQFF.

V usage is TRBV20-1 and J usage is TRBJ1-1; no clear D gene. This CDR3 contains 11 residues. The germline V gene encodes CDR1 DFQATT and CDR2 SNEGSKA (reference sequence). Trimming took off 2 bases at V and 2 bases at J, with 3 bases between the two ends. CDR3 loop: CSARYNTEAFF. The CDR3 DNA is TGCAGTGCTAGATATAACACTGAAGCTTTCTTT.

J is TRBJ1-5 and V is TRBV28, with TRBD1 as a possible D gene (6 bases). The CDR3 consists of 13 residues. CDR1 and CDR2 from the germline V gene are MDHEN and SYDVKM. V was cut by 6 bases and J by 2 bases, with 8 bases left in between. The CDR3 loop is CASRGARNQPQHF. DNA of the CDR3: TGTGCCAGCAGGGGGGCCCGCAATCAGCCCCAGCATTTT. Together with reference TRBV28 and TRBJ1-5, the CDR3 gives the full variable domain: DVKVTQSSRYLVKRTGEKVFLECVQDMDHENMFWYRQDPGLGLRLIYFSYDVKMKEKGDIPEGYSVSREKKERFSLILESASTNQTSMYLCASRGARNQPQHFGDGTRLSIL.

This clone was seen a single time. The chain combines TRBV5-6 with TRBJ2-1; the D gene is possibly TRBD1 (5 bases). This CDR3 spans 13 amino acids. Germline CDR1 SGHDT, CDR2 YYEEEE. V lost 1 base, J lost 6 bases, and 8 bases lay in between. The chain's CDR3 is CASSLFRANEQFF. For the CDR3, the DNA is TGTGCCAGCAGCTTGTTCAGGGCCAATGAGCAGTTCTTC.

The chain has TRBV4-3 and TRBJ2-1; TRBD2 agrees at 9 bases. The V gene end was trimmed by 0 bases and the J gene end by 7 bases; junction bases not matched to a gene: 7. Looked up from germline, CDR1 is LGHNA and CDR2 is YSLEER. This CDR3 comprises 16 residues. The CDR3 region is CASSQDWLAGRNEQFF. The CDR3 nucleotides are TGCGCCAGCAGCCAAGATTGGCTAGCGGGAAGAAATGAGCAGTTCTTC.

A remark on this clone: The sample contains more than one DNA sequence encoding this CDR3. The rearrangement uses TRBV19 and TRBJ2-5; tentatively, D is TRBD2 (6 bases). V lost 6 bases and J lost 1, with 12 bases in between. Germline CDR1 LNHDA, CDR2 SQIVND (reference sequence). The CDR3 consists of 14 residues. As DNA, the CDR3 is TGTGCCAGTAGAATGACCGGGGGCCAAGAGACCCAGTACTTC. Encoded protein: CASRMTGGQETQYF.

The genes are TRBV5-1 and TRBJ2-1, with D unresolved. This CDR3 has 13 residues. Germline V lookup: CDR1 SGHRS, CDR2 YFSETQ. V was shortened by 5 bases and J by 4 bases, with 10 bases between the two germline ends. The CDR3 DNA is TGCGCCAGCAGGTCGCTGAGTTACAATGAGCAGTTCTTC. Amino acids: CASRSLSYNEQFF.

The chain carries TRBV14 and TRBJ1-4; D not certain. With 5 bases removed from V and 4 bases from J, the gap between germline ends came to 11 bases. Germline assignment: CDR1 SGHDN and CDR2 FVKESK. The CDR3 has 14 amino acids. For the CDR3, the DNA is TGTGCCAGCAGCTCCTCAGGTTTTAATGAAAAACTGTTTTTT. Protein product: CASSSSGFNEKLFF. The full variable domain, in which reference TRBV14 and TRBJ1-4 provide the parts outside the CDR3, is EAGVTQFPSHSVIEKGQTVTLRCDPISGHDNLYWYRRVMGKEIKFLLHFVKESKQDESGMPNNRFLAERTGGTYSTLKVQPAELEDSGVYFCASSSSGFNEKLFFGSGTQLSVL.

V and J are TRBV28 and TRBJ2-1; D might be TRBD2 (5 bases). The CDR3 contains 14 residues. CDR1 and CDR2 from the germline V gene are MDHEN and SYDVKM. Trimming stripped 4 bases from V and 5 bases from J, with 12 bases between. The CDR3 nucleotides read TGTGCCAGCAGTTATTCTGGAGGAAACAATGAGCAGTTCTTC. It yields the protein CASSYSGGNNEQFF. Supplemented by reference TRBV28 and TRBJ2-1, the full variable domain reads DVKVTQSSRYLVKRTGEKVFLECVQDMDHENMFWYRQDPGLGLRLIYFSYDVKMKEKGDIPEGYSVSREKKERFSLILESASTNQTSMYLCASSYSGGNNEQFFGPGTRLTVL.

The V and J genes are TRBV5-6 and TRBJ2-3; maybe TRBD2 (6 bases). V lost 5 bases, J lost 6 bases, and 13 bases lay in between. CDR1 is SGHDT and CDR2 is YYEEEE in the germline V gene. This CDR3 contains 13 residues. The CDR3: CASSWGDGDTQYF. The CDR3 bases are TGTGCCAGCAGTTGGGGGGATGGGGATACGCAGTATTTT. The variable domain in full, completed from reference TRBV5-6 and TRBJ2-3, reads DAGVTQSPTHLIKTRGQQVTLRCSPKSGHDTVSWYQQALGQGPQFIFQYYEEEERQRGNFPDRFSGHQFPNYSSELNVNALLLGDSALYLCASSWGDGDTQYFGPGTRLTVL.

The chain links TRBV2 to TRBJ2-3; 10 nucleotides align to TRBD2. Per germline, CDR1 SNHLY and CDR2 FYNNEI. The CDR3 has 18 amino acids. The V and J ends lost 10 bases and 2 bases, in that order; junction bases with no gene match: 18. The CDR3 sequence: CATGGAGGAPSFTDTQYF. The CDR3 DNA reads TGTGCCACCGGAGGAGCGGGAGGGGCCCCCTCCTTCACAGATACGCAGTATTTT.

This chain connects TRBV5-4 to TRBJ2-5; a weak D match, TRBD1 (5 bases). The V end was cut by 4 bases, the J end by 3 bases, with 7 bases between. Germline assignment: CDR1 SGHNT and CDR2 YYREEE (reference sequence). The CDR3 sequence is 12 residues long. The CDR3 bases are TGTGCCAGCAGCCTGGACAAAGAGACCCAGTACTTC. It yields the protein CASSLDKETQYF.

This clone was found a few times. This chain uses TRBV24-1 with TRBJ2-1; 9 nucleotides align to TRBD1. Germline lookup yields CDR1 KGHDR and CDR2 SFDVKD. The CDR3 runs to 15 residues. V shed 3 bases, J shed 8 bases, and the junction held 7 bases outside the gene matches. This chain's CDR3 is CATSDPGQGIDEQFF. In DNA, the CDR3 is TGTGCCACCAGTGATCCGGGACAGGGAATTGATGAGCAGTTCTTC.

The V call is TRBV28, the J call TRBJ2-1, with a possible D match to TRBD2 (6 bases). V was trimmed by 3 bases and J by 3 bases, leaving 12 bases between them. Germline V CDR1 and CDR2: MDHEN, SYDVKM. The CDR3 consists of 15 residues. The CDR3 DNA reads TGTGCCAGCAGTTTGACTAGACGCGACTACAATGAGCAGTTCTTC. The encoded protein is CASSLTRRDYNEQFF.

V usage is TRBV15 and J usage is TRBJ2-1, with D perhaps TRBD2 (6 bases). The germline V and J ends were trimmed by 2 bases and 7 bases, with 9 bases remaining between them. Germline CDR1 LNHNV, CDR2 YYDKDF (reference sequence). The CDR3 contains 13 residues. CDR3 DNA sequence: TGTGCCACCAGCAGACAGACTAGTAATGAGCAGTTCTTC. It is translated as CATSRQTSNEQFF.

The chain couples TRBV6-5 to TRBJ2-5; 7 bases are a match to TRBD2. This CDR3 is 16 amino acids long. Germline CDR1 MNHEY, CDR2 SVGAGI. The junction had 8 bases not matched to a gene; V was cut back by 2 bases and J by 2 bases. The CDR3 DNA reads TGTGCCAGCAGTTACGGTCCCTACGGGGGGCAAGAGACCCAGTACTTC. Protein sequence: CASSYGPYGGQETQYF.

Only a few counts were recorded for this clone. The chain joins TRBV10-2 to TRBJ2-1; tentatively, D is TRBD1 (5 bases). This CDR3 contains 16 residues. Deletions cut 4 bases from V and 4 bases from J, with 17 bases between. Germline-derived CDR1 and CDR2 are WSHSY and SAAADI. This chain's CDR3 is CASSVGPVTGYNEQFF. In DNA form, the CDR3 reads TGCGCCAGCAGTGTGGGCCCGGTTACAGGTTACAATGAGCAGTTCTTC.

V and J are TRBV2 and TRBJ2-2; 8 positions match TRBD2. The germline gives CDR1 SNHLY, CDR2 FYNNEI. Unmatched junction bases numbered 7, after V lost 6 bases and J lost 1 base. The CDR3 is 16 residues long. CDR3 sequence reads: CASSPLSGRNTGELFF. The CDR3 DNA follows: TGTGCCAGCAGCCCCCTGAGCGGGAGGAACACCGGGGAGCTGTTTTTT.

The chain links TRBV3-1 (or the pseudogene TRBV3-2) to TRBJ2-7; 8 bases align to TRBD2. Germline CDR1 LGHDT, CDR2 YNNKEL (reference sequence). The CDR3 extends over 16 amino acids. V dropped 3 bases and J dropped 0; count of bases not matched to a gene: 7. CDR3 bases: TGTGCCAGCAGCCACCTCCTCCGGGGGGGCTCCTACGAGCAGTACTTC. This sequence encodes CASSHLLRGGSYEQYF.

The chain couples TRBV5-1 to TRBJ2-7; TRBD1 might be the D (7 bases). The CDR3 is made up of 15 amino acids. Germline V CDR1 and CDR2: SGHRS, YFSETQ. Trimming removed 4 bases from V and 8 bases from J, with 22 bases in between. The CDR3 bases are TGCGCCAGCAGCCCCCAGGGGGACTCACTTTTCCAGCAGTACTTC. This translates into CASSPQGDSLFQQYF.

The chain couples TRBV28 to TRBJ2-1, with a tentative D call TRBD1 (5 bases). The CDR3 is 14 residues long. Germline lookup yields CDR1 MDHEN and CDR2 SYDVKM. The ends were cut back, 8 bases at V and 0 bases at J, with 11 bases in the middle. The CDR3 loop reads CASSTASSYNEQFF. DNA of the CDR3: TGTGCCAGCTCGACAGCGAGCTCCTACAATGAGCAGTTCTTC.

The rearrangement links TRBV4-1 to TRBJ1-6; D is possibly TRBD1 (6 bases). With 1 base removed from V and 4 bases from J, the gap between germline ends came to 11 bases. Germline-derived CDR1 and CDR2 are MGHRA and YSYEKL. This CDR3 has 16 amino acids. This CDR3 reads CASSQGTGQYNSPLHF. The DNA of the CDR3 is TGCGCCAGCAGCCAAGGAACAGGGCAGTATAATTCACCCCTCCACTTT.

The V gene is TRBV5-1, the J gene TRBJ2-7, with 7 bases identical to TRBD2. This CDR3 has 13 residues. Trimming cost V 3 bases and J 3 bases; bases outside gene matches: 3. Germline V CDR1 and CDR2: SGHRS, YFSETQ. The CDR3 loop is CASSSPGGYEQYF. CDR3 DNA sequence: TGCGCCAGCAGCTCGCCGGGAGGCTACGAGCAGTACTTC.

Written as DNA, the CDR3 is TGTGCCAGCAGCTTAGCGCTTACCCCCAGCGGGAGTTACAATGAGCAGTTCTTC. Its protein product is CASSLALTPSGSYNEQFF. The rearrangement uses TRBV7-9 and TRBJ2-1; 8 nucleotides line up with TRBD2. Germline loops: CDR1 SEHNR, CDR2 FQNEAQ (reference sequence). The CDR3 spans 18 residues. The V gene end was trimmed by 0 bases and the J gene end by 4 bases; junction bases not matched to a gene: 11. The whole variable domain, filled in from reference TRBV7-9 and TRBJ2-1, reads DTGVSQNPRHKITKRGQNVTFRCDPISEHNRLYWYRQTLGQGPEFLTYFQNEAQLEKSRLLSDRFSAERPKGSFSTLEIQRTEQGDSAMYLCASSLALTPSGSYNEQFFGPGTRLTVL.

The chain links TRBV6-5 to TRBJ2-7, with TRBD2 matching 10 bases. From germline, CDR1 is MNHEY and CDR2 SVGAGI. This CDR3 has 15 residues. V was clipped by 5 bases and J by 4 bases; unmatched bases: 8. The CDR3 coding sequence is TGTGCCAGCAGTCAGACCGGGACTAGCGTGTACGAGCAGTACTTC. It encodes CASSQTGTSVYEQYF.

The chain couples TRBV6-2 or TRBV6-3 to TRBJ2-7; TRBD2 agrees at 8 bases. Germline V gene lookup returns CDR1 MNHEY and CDR2 SVGEGT. With 2 bases clipped from V and 0 bases from J, the junction kept 6 bases outside the gene matches. This CDR3 spans 16 amino acids. CDR3 in amino acids: CASSYPTSGNSYEQYF. Written as DNA, the CDR3 is TGTGCCAGCAGTTACCCCACTAGCGGTAACTCCTACGAGCAGTACTTC.

This chain connects TRBV27 to TRBJ1-1, with 9 bases aligning to TRBD1. Trimming took 7 bases from V and 5 from J; bases not matched to a gene: 8. There are 14 residues in the CDR3. In germline, CDR1 is MNHEY, CDR2 SMNVEV (reference sequence). CDR3 sequence (DNA): TGTGCCAGCAACCGACAGGGGGGGCGGACTGAAGCTTTCTTT. Residues: CASNRQGGRTEAFF.

The chain carries TRBV10-3 and TRBJ2-1; 12 bases map to TRBD2. The CDR3 runs 15 residues. After removal of 7 bases from V and 9 bases from J, the junction contained 10 bases not matched to a gene. CDR1 ENHRY and CDR2 SYGVKD come from the germline V gene. CDR3: CAINSLAGGLSEQFF. In nucleotides, the CDR3 is TGTGCCATCAATTCACTAGCGGGAGGCCTCAGTGAGCAGTTCTTC.

This rearrangement joins TRBV24-1 to TRBJ2-5; TRBD1 aligns across 9 bases. This CDR3 region has 15 residues. Germline trimming cut 3 bases from V and 3 bases from J; bases unmatched to any gene: 4. Germline V gene sequence: CDR1 KGHDR, CDR2 SFDVKD. The CDR3 loop is CATSDTGTGKETQYF. The CDR3 nucleotides are TGTGCCACCAGTGATACCGGGACAGGGAAAGAGACCCAGTACTTC.